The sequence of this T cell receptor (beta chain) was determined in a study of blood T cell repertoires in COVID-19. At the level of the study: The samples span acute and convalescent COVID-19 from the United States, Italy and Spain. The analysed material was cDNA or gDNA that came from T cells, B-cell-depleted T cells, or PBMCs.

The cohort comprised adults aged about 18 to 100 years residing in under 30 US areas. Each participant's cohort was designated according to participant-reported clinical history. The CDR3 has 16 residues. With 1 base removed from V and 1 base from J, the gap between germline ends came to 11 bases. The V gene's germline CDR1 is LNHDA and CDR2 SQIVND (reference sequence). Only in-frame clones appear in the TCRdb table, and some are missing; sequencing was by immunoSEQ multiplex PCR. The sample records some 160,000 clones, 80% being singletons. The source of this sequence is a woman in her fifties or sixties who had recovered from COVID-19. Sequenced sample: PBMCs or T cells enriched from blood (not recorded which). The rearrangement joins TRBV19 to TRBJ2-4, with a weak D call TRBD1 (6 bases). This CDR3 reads CASSIVGAQAKNIQYF. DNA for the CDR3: TGTGCCAGTAGTATAGTGGGGGCGCAGGCCAAAAACATTCAGTACTTC.